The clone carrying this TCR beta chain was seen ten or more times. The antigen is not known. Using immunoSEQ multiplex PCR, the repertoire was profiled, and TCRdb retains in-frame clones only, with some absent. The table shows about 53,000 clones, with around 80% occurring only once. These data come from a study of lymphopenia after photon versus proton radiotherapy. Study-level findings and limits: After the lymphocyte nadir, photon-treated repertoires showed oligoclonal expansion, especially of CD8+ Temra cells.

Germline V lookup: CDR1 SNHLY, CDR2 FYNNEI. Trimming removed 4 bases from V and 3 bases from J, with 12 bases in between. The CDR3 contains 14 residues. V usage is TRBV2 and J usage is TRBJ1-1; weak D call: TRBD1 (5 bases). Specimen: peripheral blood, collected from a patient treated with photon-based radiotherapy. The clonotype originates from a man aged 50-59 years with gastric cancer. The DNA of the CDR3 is TGTGCCAGCAGTGTCGGGGTGGGGGACACTGAAGCTTTCTTT. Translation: CASSVGVGDTEAFF.